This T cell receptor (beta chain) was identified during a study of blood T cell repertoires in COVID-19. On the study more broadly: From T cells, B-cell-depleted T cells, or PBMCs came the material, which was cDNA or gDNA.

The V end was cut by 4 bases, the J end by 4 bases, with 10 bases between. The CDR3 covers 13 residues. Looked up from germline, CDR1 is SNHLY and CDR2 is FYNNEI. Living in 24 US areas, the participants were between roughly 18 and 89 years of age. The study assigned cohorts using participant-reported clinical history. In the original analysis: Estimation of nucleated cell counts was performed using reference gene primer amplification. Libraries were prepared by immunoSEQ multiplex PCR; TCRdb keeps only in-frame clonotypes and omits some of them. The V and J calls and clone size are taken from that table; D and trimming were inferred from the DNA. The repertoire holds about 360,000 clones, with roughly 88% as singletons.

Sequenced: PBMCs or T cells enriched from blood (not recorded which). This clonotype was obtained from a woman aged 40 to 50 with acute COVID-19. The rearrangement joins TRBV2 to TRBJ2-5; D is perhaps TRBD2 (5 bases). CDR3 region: CASSVRLRETQYF. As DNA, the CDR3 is TGTGCCAGCAGTGTGAGACTAAGAGAGACCCAGTACTTC.